What follows are 30 T cell receptor beta chains derived from one specimen sequenced in a study of CD8 T cells in Susac syndrome. RNA in amounts of 0.5 to 1 ug was reverse transcribed with random hexamers. TCRdb re-called the immunoSEQ multiplex PCR reads through MiXCR, storing one row per CDR3 protein. The profile shows approximately 120,000 distinct CDR3 sequences, just under 95% of them singletons. Sequenced material: CD8+ T cells from PBMCs. These receptors were collected from a human donor in good health.

The chain recombines TRBV4-1 with TRBJ1-4; a possible D gene is TRBD1 (6 bases). Per germline, CDR1 MGHRA and CDR2 YSYEKL. Trimming took 5 bases from V and 5 from J, leaving 9 bases between them. The CDR3 consists of 13 residues. The CDR3 spells CASSWRGNEKLFF. CDR3 sequence (DNA): TGCGCCAGCAGCTGGAGGGGGAATGAAAAACTGTTTTTT.

The chain has TRBV15 and TRBJ2-5; D may correspond to TRBD1 or TRBD2 (6 bases each). V lost 0 bases and J 7 bases, leaving 18 bases between the germline ends. Germline-derived CDR1 and CDR2 are LNHNV and YYDKDF (reference sequence). This CDR3 is 16 amino acids long. CDR3 region: CATSRDRRGSRGTQYF. CDR3 sequence (DNA): TGTGCCACCAGCAGAGATAGGAGGGGGTCCCGGGGGACCCAGTACTTC.

The genes are TRBV12-3 or TRBV12-4 and TRBJ2-1, with TRBD2 identical over 14 bases. Losses at the gene ends were 5 bases for V and 7 bases for J; bases not matched to a gene: 10. The CDR3 contains 17 residues. CDR3 loop: CASSGGLAGASWNEQFF. The CDR3 DNA is TGTGCCAGCAGTGGGGGACTAGCGGGGGCCTCCTGGAATGAGCAGTTCTTC.

The chain recombines TRBV6-5 with TRBJ2-1; tentatively, D is TRBD1 or TRBD2 (6 bases each). Trimming took off 4 bases at V and 11 bases at J, with 12 bases between the two ends. CDR3 length equals 12 residues. CDR1 is MNHEY, CDR2 SVGAGI, per germline. CDR3 residues: CASSWPGAQQFF. CDR3 sequence (DNA): TGTGCCAGCAGTTGGCCGGGGGCCCAGCAGTTCTTC.

The chain couples TRBV2 to TRBJ2-5; tentatively, D is TRBD1 (6 bases). Germline CDR1 and CDR2: SNHLY and FYNNEI. The CDR3 runs 12 residues. V lost 7 bases to trimming and J lost 2 bases, with 8 bases between them. CDR3 sequence: CASKTGQETQYF. DNA of the CDR3: TGTGCCAGCAAGACAGGTCAAGAGACCCAGTACTTC.

CDR3 coding DNA: TGTGCCAGCAGCCAAGGCCCGGGGCACTACGAGCAGTACTTC. Amino acids: CASSQGPGHYEQYF. V gene TRBV3-1 combines with J gene TRBJ2-7; D is possibly TRBD1 or TRBD2 (5 bases each). CDR3 length: 14 amino acids. Trimming stripped 1 base from V and 3 bases from J, with 10 bases between. Germline-derived CDR1 and CDR2 are LGHDT and YNNKEL (reference sequence).

The table lists this clonotype with a count of one. This chain uses TRBV3-1 with TRBJ2-5; 12 bases map to TRBD1. There are 15 residues in the CDR3. After removal of 4 bases from V and 5 bases from J, the junction contained 5 bases not matched to a gene. Germline CDR1 is LGHDT and CDR2 is YNNKEL (reference sequence). DNA of the CDR3: TGTGCCAGCAGCCGGGACAGGGGGCTGGGTGAGACCCAGTACTTC. Its translation is CASSRDRGLGETQYF.

V and J are TRBV2 and TRBJ2-7; D not certain. The CDR3 is made up of 14 amino acids. Germline CDR1 SNHLY, CDR2 FYNNEI. Trimming pared 7 bases from V and 0 bases from J, leaving 13 bases between. The CDR3 nucleotides read TGTGCCAGCATCAAGACTGGCAACTCCTACGAGCAGTACTTC. This encodes CASIKTGNSYEQYF.

The V gene is TRBV5-1, the J gene TRBJ2-2, with TRBD1 identical over 8 bases. With V trimmed by 4 bases and J by 2 bases, 13 bases remained unmatched. Germline V gene lookup returns CDR1 SGHRS and CDR2 YFSETQ. The length of the CDR3 is 18 residues. This CDR3 is CASSREGTGGFNTGELFF. CDR3 in DNA: TGCGCCAGCAGCCGAGAAGGTACAGGGGGATTTAACACCGGGGAGCTGTTTTTT.

This clonotype was recorded a few times. The CDR3 is CASSFGTDGYTF. The CDR3 coding sequence is TGTGCCAGCAGTTTCGGGACTGATGGCTACACCTTC. This chain joins TRBV12-3 or TRBV12-4 and TRBJ1-2, with TRBD1 as a possible D gene (5 bases). V lost 3 bases to trimming and J lost 6 bases, with 8 bases between them. The CDR3 is made up of 12 amino acids.

The chain is built from TRBV7-3 and TRBJ2-2, with D unclear. Between the trimmed V and J ends, which lost 2 bases and 4 bases, there was a span of 5 bases. This CDR3 comprises 13 residues. CDR1 is SGHTA, CDR2 FQGTGA, per germline. CDR3 DNA sequence: TGTGCCAGCAGCTTACAAATCACCGGGGAGCTGTTTTTT. Amino acids: CASSLQITGELFF.

The V call is TRBV13, the J call TRBJ1-3; D is possibly TRBD1 (5 bases). Germline V gene data show CDR1 as PRHDT and CDR2 as FYEKMQ (reference sequence). The CDR3 has 13 residues. With 5 bases removed from V and 4 bases from J, the gap between germline ends came to 9 bases. The CDR3 coding sequence is TGTGCCAGCAGCACGGGACGGGGAAACACCATATATTTT. Translation: CASSTGRGNTIYF.

The rearrangement joins TRBV20-1 to TRBJ2-1; TRBD2 matches at 11 bases. The CDR3 sequence is 19 residues long. After removal of 6 bases from V and 5 bases from J, the junction contained 21 bases not matched to a gene. Germline V gene data show CDR1 as DFQATT and CDR2 as SNEGSKA (reference sequence). The CDR3 sequence: CSATSVAGGPVPKDNEQFF. The CDR3 region has the DNA TGCAGTGCAACGAGCGTAGCGGGAGGGCCGGTACCTAAGGACAATGAGCAGTTCTTC.

V usage is TRBV7-2 and J usage is TRBJ2-5; either TRBD1 or TRBD2 may fit D (6 bases each). Trimming took 1 base from V and 1 from J, leaving 13 bases between them. The CDR3 sequence is 16 residues long. Germline V gene data show CDR1 as SGHTA and CDR2 as FQGNSA. The CDR3 coding sequence is TGTGCCAGCAGCTTAGGGTCCGGGGGCCTCCAAGAGACCCAGTACTTC. It encodes CASSLGSGGLQETQYF.

This clonotype was found a few times. This chain uses TRBV28 with TRBJ2-7; 8 positions match TRBD2. The V gene end was trimmed by 7 bases and the J gene end by 2 bases; junction bases not matched to a gene: 7. The CDR3 loop spans 14 amino acids. Germline-derived CDR1 and CDR2 are MDHEN and SYDVKM. The CDR3 DNA reads as TGTGCCAGCACCTCGGGGGGGGGCGCCTACGAGCAGTACTTC. It codes for CASTSGGGAYEQYF.

This chain connects TRBV2 to TRBJ1-2, with 8 bases lining up with TRBD1. The ends lost 5 bases at V and 8 bases at J; junction bases unmatched: 7. The CDR3 spans 13 residues. The germline V gene has CDR1 SNHLY and CDR2 FYNNEI. The CDR3 protein is CASSLDRDGGYTF. The CDR3 DNA is TGTGCCAGCAGTTTGGACAGGGATGGCGGCTACACCTTC. Together with reference TRBV2 and TRBJ1-2, the CDR3 gives the full variable domain: EPEVTQTPSHQVTQMGQEVILRCVPISNHLYFYWYRQILGQKVEFLVSFYNNEISEKSEIFDDQFSVERPDGSNFTLKIRSTKLEDSAMYFCASSLDRDGGYTFGSGTRLTVV.

This rearrangement joins TRBV9 to TRBJ2-2; D might be TRBD1 (5 bases). The germline V gene encodes CDR1 SGDLS and CDR2 YYNGEE. The CDR3 runs 15 residues. Trimming stripped 3 bases from V and 2 bases from J, with 11 bases between. The CDR3 nucleotides read TGTGCCAGCAGCGAGGCAGGGTTTAACACCGGGGAGCTGTTTTTT. Protein sequence: CASSEAGFNTGELFF.

This clonotype appeared a single time. CDR3 sequence: CASSSRPQPQHF. CDR3 bases: TGTGCCAGCAGTTCCCGACCCCAGCCCCAGCATTTT. V gene TRBV28 combines with J gene TRBJ1-5; D is unresolved. V lost 4 bases and J 7 bases, leaving 8 bases between the germline ends. The germline V gene has CDR1 MDHEN and CDR2 SYDVKM. The CDR3 has 12 residues.

This clonotype has a single count. This rearrangement joins TRBV30 to TRBJ2-3; 10 bases align to TRBD1. The CDR3 has 13 residues. Losses at the gene ends were 8 bases for V and 0 bases for J; bases not matched to a gene: 2. Germline CDR1 is GTSNPN and CDR2 is SVGIG (reference sequence). For the CDR3, the DNA is TGTGCCATGGGACAGGGGAGCACAGATACGCAGTATTTT. Its translation is CAMGQGSTDTQYF.

The chain is built from TRBV2 and TRBJ2-4, with a tentative D call TRBD1 (6 bases). Germline V gene lookup returns CDR1 SNHLY and CDR2 FYNNEI. The V end was cut by 8 bases, the J end by 0 bases, with 17 bases between. The CDR3 length is 16 residues. CDR3 DNA sequence: TGTGCCAGCTCTCCAGGGACATCCATAGCCAAAAACATTCAGTACTTC. Protein product: CASSPGTSIAKNIQYF.

The chain recombines TRBV5-1 with TRBJ2-7; 7 bases fit TRBD1. This CDR3 has 15 residues. Germline trimming cut 3 bases from V and 4 bases from J; bases unmatched to any gene: 10. The germline gives CDR1 SGHRS, CDR2 YFSETQ. The CDR3 nucleotides read TGCGCCAGCAGCTCCACTATAGGGACAGCATACGAGCAGTACTTC. It translates to CASSSTIGTAYEQYF.

This sequence joins TRBV6-2 or TRBV6-3 and TRBJ2-2, with D possibly matching TRBD1 (6 bases). CDR1 and CDR2 (germline): MNHEY, SVGEGT. The CDR3 covers 14 residues. The V gene lost 6 bases and the J gene lost 7 bases, with 15 bases spanning the gap. The CDR3: CASRGAGSGGELFF. CDR3 coding DNA: TGTGCCAGCAGGGGGGCAGGTTCTGGCGGGGAGCTGTTTTTT.

The V call is TRBV7-8, the J call TRBJ1-1; 8 bases map to TRBD1. The CDR3 is 15 residues long. The germline V gene has CDR1 SGHVS and CDR2 FQNEAQ. V lost 8 bases to trimming and J lost 5 bases; unmatched junction nucleotides: 13. CDR3 in amino acids: CASGSGGGGQTEAFF. In DNA form, the CDR3 reads TGTGCCAGCGGGTCAGGGGGCGGGGGTCAAACTGAAGCTTTCTTT.

The chain employs TRBV6-2 or TRBV6-3 and TRBJ1-6, with D uncertain. Germline assignment: CDR1 MNHEY and CDR2 SVGEGT. There are 16 residues in the CDR3. The V gene lost 5 bases and the J gene lost 7 bases, with 18 bases spanning the gap. CDR3 amino acids: CASSLAGGRRNSPLHF. The DNA for the CDR3 is TGTGCCAGCAGTCTGGCGGGCGGCAGACGAAATTCACCCCTCCACTTT.

The chain uses TRBV5-1 and TRBJ2-2; either TRBD1 or TRBD2 may fit D (5 bases each). Trimming stripped 2 bases from V and 5 bases from J, with 10 bases between. CDR1 and CDR2 (germline): SGHRS, YFSETQ. There are 14 residues in the CDR3. CDR3 loop: CASSFGDGTGELFF. CDR3 DNA: TGCGCCAGCAGCTTCGGGGACGGGACCGGGGAGCTGTTTTTT.

The rearrangement uses TRBV7-2 and TRBJ1-2; D is uncertain. The CDR3 is 11 amino acids. Germline V gene sequence: CDR1 SGHTA, CDR2 FQGNSA. V lost 0 bases and J lost 6, with 2 bases in between. CDR3 loop: CASSLAHGYTF. As DNA, the CDR3 is TGTGCCAGCAGCTTAGCCCATGGCTACACCTTC.

This chain joins TRBV5-1 and TRBJ1-1, with D tentatively TRBD1 (6 bases). This CDR3 region has 12 residues. CDR1 and CDR2 (germline): SGHRS, YFSETQ. V was clipped by 5 bases and J by 5 bases, with 10 bases between them. Here the CDR3 reads CASRQGWTEAFF. CDR3 bases: TGCGCCAGCAGACAGGGCTGGACTGAAGCTTTCTTT.

This clonotype was seen a few times. V usage is TRBV9 and J usage is TRBJ2-7; TRBD1 aligns across 11 bases. CDR1 and CDR2 from the germline V gene are SGDLS and YYNGEE. The CDR3 covers 15 residues. V shed 3 bases, J shed 1 base, and the junction held 3 bases outside the gene matches. In nucleotides, the CDR3 is TGTGCCAGCAGCGCTGGACAGGGGGCATCCTACGAGCAGTACTTC. It is translated as CASSAGQGASYEQYF.

The gene calls are TRBV11-2 and TRBJ2-6; D possibly corresponds to TRBD1 (6 bases). V was pared by 5 bases and J by 1 base, with 24 bases between. From germline, CDR1 is SGHAT and CDR2 FQNNGV. The CDR3 contains 20 residues. The CDR3 loop is CASSAQPGTKGESGANVLTF. CDR3 bases: TGTGCCAGCAGCGCGCAACCCGGGACCAAGGGGGAGTCTGGGGCCAACGTCCTGACTTTC.

This rearrangement joins TRBV5-1 to TRBJ2-2; either TRBD1 or TRBD2 may fit D (5 bases each). Deletions cut 4 bases from V and 4 bases from J, with 14 bases between. The germline V gene encodes CDR1 SGHRS and CDR2 YFSETQ. The length of the CDR3 is 15 residues. The CDR3 DNA follows: TGCGCCAGCAGCCTGCAACAGAGGGGCACCGGGGAGCTGTTTTTT. It yields the protein CASSLQQRGTGELFF.